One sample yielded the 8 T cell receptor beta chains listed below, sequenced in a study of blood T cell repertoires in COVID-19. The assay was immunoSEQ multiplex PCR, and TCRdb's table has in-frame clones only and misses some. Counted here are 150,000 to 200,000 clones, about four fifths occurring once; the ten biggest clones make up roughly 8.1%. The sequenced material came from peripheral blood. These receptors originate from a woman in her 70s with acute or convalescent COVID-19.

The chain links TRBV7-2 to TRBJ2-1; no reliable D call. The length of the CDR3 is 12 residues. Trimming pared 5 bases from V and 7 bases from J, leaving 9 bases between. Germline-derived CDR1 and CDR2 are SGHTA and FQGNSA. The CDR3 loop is CASSPGVNEQFF. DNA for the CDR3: TGTGCCAGCAGCCCCGGAGTTAATGAGCAGTTCTTC.

The CDR3: CASSQERTGGTQYF. The CDR3 DNA is TGCGCCAGCAGCCAAGAGAGAACCGGTGGTACGCAGTATTTT. The J gene is TRBJ2-3, the V gene TRBV4-1; no definite D call. The CDR3 contains 14 residues. Trimming cost V 0 bases and J 8 bases, with 12 bases left between them. Germline V gene sequence: CDR1 MGHRA, CDR2 YSYEKL.

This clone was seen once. CDR3 in DNA: TGTGCCAGCAGCCATAGGAGCGGTAGATACTTAAGCTCCTACGAGCAGTACTTC. It encodes CASSHRSGRYLSSYEQYF. V and J are TRBV11-2 and TRBJ2-7; D perhaps matches TRBD2 (5 bases). With 5 bases removed from V and 0 bases from J, the gap between germline ends came to 23 bases. Germline CDR1 reads SGHAT; CDR2 reads FQNNGV. The CDR3 is 18 amino acids.

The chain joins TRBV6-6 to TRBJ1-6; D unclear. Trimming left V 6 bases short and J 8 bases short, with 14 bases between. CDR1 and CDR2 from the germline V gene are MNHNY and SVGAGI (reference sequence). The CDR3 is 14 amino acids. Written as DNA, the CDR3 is TGTGCCAGCAGGAGACTGGGAGAAGATTCACCCCTCCACTTT. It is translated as CASRRLGEDSPLHF.

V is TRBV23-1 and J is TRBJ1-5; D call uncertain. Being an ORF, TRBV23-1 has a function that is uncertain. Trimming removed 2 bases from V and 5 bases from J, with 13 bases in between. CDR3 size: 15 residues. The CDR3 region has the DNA TGCGCCAGCAGTCAACGGCGGGTTATGGATCAGCCCCAGCATTTT. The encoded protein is CASSQRRVMDQPQHF.

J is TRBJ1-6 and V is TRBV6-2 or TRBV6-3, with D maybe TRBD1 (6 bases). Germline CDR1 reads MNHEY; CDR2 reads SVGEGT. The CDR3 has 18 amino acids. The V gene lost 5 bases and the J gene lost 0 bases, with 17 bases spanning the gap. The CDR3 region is CASSTDPGASSYNSPLHF. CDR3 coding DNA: TGTGCCAGCAGTACCGACCCAGGGGCAAGCTCCTATAATTCACCCCTCCACTTT.

The CDR3 DNA is TGTGCCAGCGCAAAGTTAGGGACAGACCACTCTGGAAACACCATATATTTT. This encodes CASAKLGTDHSGNTIYF. This chain links TRBV7-9 with TRBJ1-3, with TRBD1 matching 7 bases. The CDR3 runs 17 residues. V shed 8 bases, J shed 0 bases, and the junction held 13 bases outside the gene matches. Germline V lookup: CDR1 SEHNR, CDR2 FQNEAQ (reference sequence).

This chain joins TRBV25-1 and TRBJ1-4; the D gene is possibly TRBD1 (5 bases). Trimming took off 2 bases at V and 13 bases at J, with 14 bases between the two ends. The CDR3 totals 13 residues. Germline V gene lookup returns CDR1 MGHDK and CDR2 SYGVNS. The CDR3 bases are TGTGCCAGCAGTGAAGGCAAGGGAGGGGTACTGTTTTTT. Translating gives CASSEGKGGVLFF.